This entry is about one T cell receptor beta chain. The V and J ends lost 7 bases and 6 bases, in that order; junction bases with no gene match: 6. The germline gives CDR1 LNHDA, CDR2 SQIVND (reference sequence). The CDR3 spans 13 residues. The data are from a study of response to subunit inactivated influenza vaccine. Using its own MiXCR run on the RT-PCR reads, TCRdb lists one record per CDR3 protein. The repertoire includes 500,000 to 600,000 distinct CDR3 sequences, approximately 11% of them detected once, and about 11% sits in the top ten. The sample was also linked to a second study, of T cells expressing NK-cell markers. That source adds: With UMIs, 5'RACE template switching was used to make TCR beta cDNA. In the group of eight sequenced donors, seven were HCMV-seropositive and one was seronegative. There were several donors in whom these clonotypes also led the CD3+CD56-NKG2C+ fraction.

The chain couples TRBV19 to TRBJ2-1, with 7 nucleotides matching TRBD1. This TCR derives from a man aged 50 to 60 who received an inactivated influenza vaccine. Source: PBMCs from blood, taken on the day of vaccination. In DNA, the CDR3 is TGTGCCAGTACCCCAGACAGGGTCAATGAGCAGTTCTTC. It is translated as CASTPDRVNEQFF. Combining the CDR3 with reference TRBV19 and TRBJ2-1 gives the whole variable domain DGGITQSPKYLFRKEGQNVTLSCEQNLNHDAMYWYRQDPGQGLRLIYYSQIVNDFQKGDIAEGYSVSREKKESFPLTVTSAQKNPTAFYLCASTPDRVNEQFFGPGTRLTVL.